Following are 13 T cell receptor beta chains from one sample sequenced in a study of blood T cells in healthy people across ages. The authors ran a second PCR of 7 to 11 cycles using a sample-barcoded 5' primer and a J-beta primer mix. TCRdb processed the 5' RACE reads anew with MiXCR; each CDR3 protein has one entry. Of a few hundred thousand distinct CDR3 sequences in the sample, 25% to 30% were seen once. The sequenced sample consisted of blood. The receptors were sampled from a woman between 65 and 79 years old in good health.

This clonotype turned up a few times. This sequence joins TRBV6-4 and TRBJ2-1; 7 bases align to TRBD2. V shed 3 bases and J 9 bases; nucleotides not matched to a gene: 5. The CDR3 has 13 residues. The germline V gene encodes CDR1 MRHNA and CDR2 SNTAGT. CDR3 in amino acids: CASSETSVGEQFF. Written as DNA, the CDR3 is TGTGCCAGCAGTGAAACTAGCGTCGGTGAGCAGTTCTTC.

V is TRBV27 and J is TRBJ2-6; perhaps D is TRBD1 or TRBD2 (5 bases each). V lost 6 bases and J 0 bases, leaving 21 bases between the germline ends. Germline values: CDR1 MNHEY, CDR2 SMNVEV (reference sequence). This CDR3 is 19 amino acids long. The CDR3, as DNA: TGTGCCAGCAGCCCTCGGGGCCAGGCCAAACGCTCTGGGGCCAACGTCCTGACTTTC. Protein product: CASSPRGQAKRSGANVLTF.

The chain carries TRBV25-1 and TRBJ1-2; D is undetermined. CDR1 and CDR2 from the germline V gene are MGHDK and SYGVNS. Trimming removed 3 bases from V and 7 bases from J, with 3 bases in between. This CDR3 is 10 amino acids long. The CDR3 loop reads CASSDGGYTF. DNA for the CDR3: TGTGCCAGCAGTGATGGTGGCTACACCTTC.

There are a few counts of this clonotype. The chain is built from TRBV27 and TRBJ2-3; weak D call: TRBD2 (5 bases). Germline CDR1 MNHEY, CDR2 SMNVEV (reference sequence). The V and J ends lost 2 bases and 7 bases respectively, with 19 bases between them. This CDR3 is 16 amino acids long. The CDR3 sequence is CASSLNRVGGGNTQYF. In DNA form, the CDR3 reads TGTGCCAGCAGTTTAAATAGGGTGGGCGGAGGTAATACGCAGTATTTT.

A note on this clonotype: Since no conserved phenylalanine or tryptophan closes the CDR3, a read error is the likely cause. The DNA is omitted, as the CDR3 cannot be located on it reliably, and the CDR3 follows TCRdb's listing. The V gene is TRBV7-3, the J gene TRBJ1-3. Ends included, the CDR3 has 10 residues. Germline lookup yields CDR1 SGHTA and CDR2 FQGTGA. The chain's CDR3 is CASSLTAGGS.

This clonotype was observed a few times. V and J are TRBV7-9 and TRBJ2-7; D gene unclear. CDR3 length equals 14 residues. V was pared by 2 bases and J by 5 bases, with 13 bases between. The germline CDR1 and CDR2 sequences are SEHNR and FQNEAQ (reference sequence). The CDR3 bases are TGTGCCAGCAGCTTAATTCAGAATCCGGACGAGCAGTACTTC. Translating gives CASSLIQNPDEQYF.

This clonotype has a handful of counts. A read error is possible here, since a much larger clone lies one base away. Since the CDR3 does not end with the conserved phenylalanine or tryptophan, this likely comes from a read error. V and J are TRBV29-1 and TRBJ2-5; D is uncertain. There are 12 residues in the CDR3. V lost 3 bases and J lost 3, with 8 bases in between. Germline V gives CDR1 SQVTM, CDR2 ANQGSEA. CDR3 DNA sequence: TGCAGCGTTGAGCGTGGGGAAGAGACCCAGTACCTC. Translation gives CSVERGEETQYL.

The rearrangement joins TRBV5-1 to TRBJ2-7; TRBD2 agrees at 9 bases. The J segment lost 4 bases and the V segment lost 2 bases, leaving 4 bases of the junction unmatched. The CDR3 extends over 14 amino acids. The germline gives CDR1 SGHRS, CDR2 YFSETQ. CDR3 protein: CASSFSGRQYEQYF. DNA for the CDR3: TGCGCCAGCAGCTTTAGCGGGAGACAGTACGAGCAGTACTTC.

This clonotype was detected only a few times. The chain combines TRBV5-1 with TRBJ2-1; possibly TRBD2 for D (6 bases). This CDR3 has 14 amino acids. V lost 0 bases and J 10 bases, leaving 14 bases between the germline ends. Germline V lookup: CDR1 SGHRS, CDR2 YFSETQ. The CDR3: CASSLGDLPREQFF. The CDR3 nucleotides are TGCGCCAGCAGCTTGGGGGACTTGCCCCGGGAGCAGTTCTTC. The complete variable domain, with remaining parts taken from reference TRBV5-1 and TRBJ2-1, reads KAGVTQTPRYLIKTRGQQVTLSCSPISGHRSVSWYQQTPGQGLQFLFEYFSETQRNKGNFPGRFSGRQFSNSRSEMNVSTLELGDSALYLCASSLGDLPREQFFGPGTRLTVL.

For the CDR3, the DNA is TGTGCCATCAGTGAGTCAGAGACCCAGTACTTC. It translates to CAISESETQYF. The J gene is TRBJ2-5, the V gene TRBV10-3; no firm D call. CDR1 and CDR2 (germline): ENHRY, SYGVKD. The length of the CDR3 is 11 residues. Trimming stripped 0 bases from V and 4 bases from J, with 0 bases between.

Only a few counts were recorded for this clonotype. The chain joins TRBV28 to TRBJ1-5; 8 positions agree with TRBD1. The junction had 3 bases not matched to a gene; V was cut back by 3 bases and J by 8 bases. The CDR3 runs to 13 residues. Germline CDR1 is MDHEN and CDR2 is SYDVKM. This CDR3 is CASSLSGGKPQHF. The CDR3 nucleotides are TGTGCCAGCAGTTTGTCAGGGGGCAAGCCCCAGCATTTT.

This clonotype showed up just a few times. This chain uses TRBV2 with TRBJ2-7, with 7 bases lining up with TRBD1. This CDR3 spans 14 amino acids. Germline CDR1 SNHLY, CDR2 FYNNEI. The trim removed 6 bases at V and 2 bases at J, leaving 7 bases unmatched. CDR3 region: CASRGTVATYEQYF. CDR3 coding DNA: TGTGCCAGCAGGGGGACAGTAGCAACCTACGAGCAGTACTTC. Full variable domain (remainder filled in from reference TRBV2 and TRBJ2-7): EPEVTQTPSHQVTQMGQEVILRCVPISNHLYFYWYRQILGQKVEFLVSFYNNEISEKSEIFDDQFSVERPDGSNFTLKIRSTKLEDSAMYFCASRGTVATYEQYFGPGTRLTVT.

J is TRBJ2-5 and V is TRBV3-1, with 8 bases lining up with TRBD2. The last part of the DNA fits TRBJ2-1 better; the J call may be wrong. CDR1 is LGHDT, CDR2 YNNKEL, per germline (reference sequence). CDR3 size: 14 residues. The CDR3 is CASRPVSGGNEQFF. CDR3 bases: TGTGCCAGTCGGCCCGTGAGCGGGGGCAATGAGCAGTTCTTC.